The T cell receptor beta chain under discussion was sequenced for a study of T cell responses to AZD1222 COVID-19 vaccine. Study-wide results and limits: Spike was spanned by vaccine-associated CD4 TCRs, with dominance at 160-218 and 743-854. A rise in Spike-specific TCR breadth and depth followed two AZD1222 doses. Baseline seropositivity occurred in only a handful of AZD1222 recipients.

Pooling covered second doses at about 4 or about 12 weeks. Assay used: immunoSEQ multiplex PCR; TCRdb lists only in-frame clones, some missing. This table has approximately 150,000 clones, roughly 90% appearing once. V was cut by 1 base and J by 4 bases, with 14 bases left in between. This CDR3 region has 15 residues. Germline CDR1 SGHRS, CDR2 YFSETQ. Turning to this clone: Antigen unknown.

V gene TRBV5-1 combines with J gene TRBJ1-2; no firm D call. The sample in question was peripheral blood, obtained 28 days after the second AZD1222 dose. This clonotype was obtained from an adult who received the AZD1222 COVID-19 vaccine. CDR3 protein: CASSLSTGSPYGYTF. The CDR3 DNA follows: TGCGCCAGCAGCTTGTCTACTGGGAGTCCCTATGGCTACACCTTC. The full variable domain, completed using reference TRBV5-1 and TRBJ1-2, is KAGVTQTPRYLIKTRGQQVTLSCSPISGHRSVSWYQQTPGQGLQFLFEYFSETQRNKGNFPGRFSGRQFSNSRSEMNVSTLELGDSALYLCASSLSTGSPYGYTFGSGTRLTVV.